The rows below give T cell receptor beta chains drawn from one sample of a study of memory CD4+ T cells and cytomegalovirus serostatus. Method: immunoSEQ multiplex PCR; TCRdb's copy keeps in-frame clones and lacks some. The sample holds tens of thousands of clones, about 80% seen once. The specimen sequenced was memory CD4+ T cells from blood. The receptor source for this set is an adult in good health and CMV-seropositive. Both conserved end residues are part of each CDR3. Each record gives: J gene, D gene, V gene, clone size, CDR3 length, CDR3 DNA, CDR3 protein. A D gene is named only where the DNA matches it firmly. The size of a clone is reported for some rows only, either as once, few or many, or as a class for expanded clones.

j_gene: TRBJ2-7
d_gene: .
v_gene: TRBV7-8
abundance: .
len: 13
CDR3nt: TGTGCCAGCAGCTTAGCAGAAGGATACGAGCAGTACTTC
CDR3aa: CASSLAEGYEQYF

j_gene: TRBJ1-1
d_gene: .
v_gene: TRBV28
abundance: .
len: 17
CDR3nt: TGTGCCAGCAGTCCCCCCACCCTCGACCGGTCGGGCACTGAAGCTTTCTTT
CDR3aa: CASSPPTLDRSGTEAFF

j_gene: TRBJ2-2
d_gene: TRBD1
v_gene: TRBV5-1
abundance: .
len: 14
CDR3nt: TGCGCCAGCAGCCGGGACAGGGTGTCCGGGGAGCTGTTTTTT
CDR3aa: CASSRDRVSGELFF

j_gene: TRBJ1-2
d_gene: .
v_gene: TRBV28
abundance: .
len: 11
CDR3nt: TGTGCCATCTGGTCGTCGAGGGGCTACACCTTC
CDR3aa: CAIWSSRGYTF

j_gene: TRBJ2-2
d_gene: TRBD1
v_gene: TRBV25-1
abundance: once
len: 15
CDR3nt: TGTGCCAGCCCACCCGGACAGGTCCCCACCGGGGAGCTGTTTTTT
CDR3aa: CASPPGQVPTGELFF

j_gene: TRBJ2-3
d_gene: .
v_gene: TRBV5-1
abundance: .
len: 15
CDR3nt: TGCGCCAGCAGCTTGCAGCTAGCCCGAACAGATACGCAGTATTTT
CDR3aa: CASSLQLARTDTQYF

j_gene: TRBJ2-1
d_gene: .
v_gene: TRBV6-6
abundance: once
len: 15
CDR3nt: TGTGCCAGCAGTGTTGACAGTAACTCCTACAATGAGCAGTTCTTC
CDR3aa: CASSVDSNSYNEQFF

j_gene: TRBJ2-2
d_gene: TRBD1
v_gene: TRBV18
abundance: .
len: 17
CDR3nt: TGTGCCAGCTCCAGCGAACAGGGGGGCGTCGATACCGGGGAGCTGTTTTTT
CDR3aa: CASSSEQGGVDTGELFF

j_gene: TRBJ2-5
d_gene: .
v_gene: TRBV28
abundance: .
len: 13
CDR3nt: TGTGCCAGCAGATACCAGGGGTCAGAGACCCAGTACTTC
CDR3aa: CASRYQGSETQYF

j_gene: TRBJ2-1
d_gene: .
v_gene: TRBV2
abundance: .
len: 14
CDR3nt: TGTGCCAGCAGGCCTACACTAGCTTACAATGAGCAGTTCTTC
CDR3aa: CASRPTLAYNEQFF

j_gene: TRBJ2-5
d_gene: .
v_gene: TRBV28
abundance: .
len: 14
CDR3nt: TGTGCCAGCAGTCCCACGGACTGGCAAGAGACCCAGTACTTC
CDR3aa: CASSPTDWQETQYF

j_gene: TRBJ1-1
d_gene: .
v_gene: TRBV28
abundance: few
len: 14
CDR3nt: TGTGCCAGCAGATGGATTGGGGTGAACACTGAAGCTTTCTTT
CDR3aa: CASRWIGVNTEAFF

j_gene: TRBJ2-7
d_gene: TRBD2
v_gene: TRBV5-1
abundance: .
len: 16
CDR3nt: TGCGCCAGCAGCTTGGCGGACGCTAGCGGGAGAAGTGAGCAGTACTTC
CDR3aa: CASSLADASGRSEQYF

j_gene: TRBJ1-4
d_gene: .
v_gene: TRBV7-6
abundance: .
len: 15
CDR3nt: TGTGCCAGCAGCCCTACGGGACTGGTTAATGAAAAACTGTTTTTT
CDR3aa: CASSPTGLVNEKLFF

j_gene: TRBJ2-5
d_gene: TRBD2
v_gene: TRBV4-3
abundance: .
len: 14
CDR3nt: TGCGCCAGCAGCCGAGGACTAGGGAAGGAGACCCAGTACTTC
CDR3aa: CASSRGLGKETQYF

j_gene: TRBJ2-7
d_gene: .
v_gene: TRBV11-3
abundance: .
len: 13
CDR3nt: TGTGCCAGCAGCTTAGGGAGCTCCTACGAGCAGTACTTC
CDR3aa: CASSLGSSYEQYF

j_gene: TRBJ2-7
d_gene: .
v_gene: TRBV4-1
abundance: .
len: 15
CDR3nt: TGCGCCAGCAGCCAAGATTTAACGGACAGAGGCGAGCAGTACTTC
CDR3aa: CASSQDLTDRGEQYF

j_gene: TRBJ2-7
d_gene: .
v_gene: TRBV28
abundance: .
len: 14
CDR3nt: TGTGCCAGCAGTTCAGGCGACAGCTTTCTAGAGCAGTACTTC
CDR3aa: CASSSGDSFLEQYF

j_gene: TRBJ1-2
d_gene: .
v_gene: TRBV7-9
abundance: .
len: 16
CDR3nt: TGTGCCAGCAGCTTAGAGGGGTGGGGCGCGTCCTATGGCTACACCTTC
CDR3aa: CASSLEGWGASYGYTF

j_gene: TRBJ2-7
d_gene: TRBD1
v_gene: TRBV6-5
abundance: .
len: 14
CDR3nt: TGTGCCAGCACCCAGGGGGCGGGGTTGGGGGAGCAGTACTTC
CDR3aa: CASTQGAGLGEQYF

j_gene: TRBJ1-4
d_gene: .
v_gene: TRBV27
abundance: .
len: 13
CDR3nt: TGTGCCAGCAGTTTAGAAACAGGGGAAAAACTGTTTTTT
CDR3aa: CASSLETGEKLFF

j_gene: TRBJ1-1
d_gene: TRBD1
v_gene: TRBV5-6
abundance: few
len: 14
CDR3nt: TGTGCCAGCAGCGGATCAGGGGGGCCCACTGAAGCTTTCTTT
CDR3aa: CASSGSGGPTEAFF

j_gene: TRBJ2-6
d_gene: .
v_gene: TRBV5-6
abundance: .
len: 15
CDR3nt: TGTGCCAGCAGTCGGGGAGTCGACGGGGCCAACGTCCTGACTTTC
CDR3aa: CASSRGVDGANVLTF

j_gene: TRBJ2-1
d_gene: TRBD2
v_gene: TRBV5-4
abundance: .
len: 15
CDR3nt: TGTGCCAGCAGCTTGGTTGGACTAGCGGGGTGGGAGCAGTTCTTC
CDR3aa: CASSLVGLAGWEQFF